Shown below are 23 T cell receptor beta chains from a single sample sequenced in a study of T-cell memory formation after mild COVID-19. TCRdb reanalysed the 5' RACE reads using MiXCR and keeps one entry per CDR3 protein. Among 300,000 to 400,000 distinct CDR3 sequences, roughly 13% were seen once, and the ten largest hold about 20%. Sample: PBMCs or a T cell subset sorted from them (not recorded which). Every receptor here comes from a man aged 18 to 29 who had mild COVID-19 (a few samples of this study predate the infection). Cell type and time point are not known.

This clonotype has a count of ten or more. This rearrangement joins TRBV5-1 to TRBJ2-3; 11 nucleotides match TRBD2. CDR1 is SGHRS, CDR2 YFSETQ, per germline. The length of the CDR3 is 15 residues. Unmatched junction bases numbered 4, after V lost 3 bases and J lost 4 bases. The CDR3 DNA reads TGCGCCAGCAGCTCGGGACTAGCGGATTCAGATACGCAGTATTTT. Translating gives CASSSGLADSDTQYF.

This clonotype showed up just a few times. This chain uses TRBV5-5 with TRBJ2-1; D unresolved. Germline values: CDR1 SGHKS, CDR2 YYEKEE (reference sequence). Trimming removed 2 bases from V and 7 bases from J, with 16 bases in between. CDR3 size: 15 residues. CDR3 in DNA: TGTGCCAGCAGCTTTGGCGGCGATTCGAGGAATGAGCAGTTCTTC. As protein: CASSFGGDSRNEQFF. The full variable domain, with the rest looked up from reference TRBV5-5 and TRBJ2-1, is DAGVTQSPTHLIKTRGQQVTLRCSPISGHKSVSWYQQVLGQGPQFIFQYYEKEERGRGNFPDRFSARQFPNYSSELNVNALLLGDSALYLCASSFGGDSRNEQFFGPGTRLTVL.

This clonotype occurred a few times. This sequence joins TRBV29-1 and TRBJ2-3; D is possibly TRBD1 or TRBD2 (6 bases each). Trimming left V 3 bases short and J 0 bases short, with 13 bases between. This CDR3 is 15 amino acids long. Germline lookup yields CDR1 SQVTM and CDR2 ANQGSEA. The CDR3 protein is CSVDLGGQSTDTQYF. The DNA of the CDR3 is TGCAGCGTTGATCTGGGAGGACAGAGCACAGATACGCAGTATTTT.

The CDR3 loop reads CASSHPPLPHEQFF. The CDR3 DNA is TGTGCCAGCAGCCACCCTCCCCTTCCGCATGAGCAGTTCTTC. The genes are TRBV7-2 and TRBJ2-1; no clear D gene. Trimming took 5 bases from V and 8 from J, leaving 16 bases between them. The V gene's germline CDR1 is SGHTA and CDR2 FQGNSA. The CDR3 is 14 amino acids.

This clonotype was counted a few times. V and J are TRBV12-3 or TRBV12-4 and TRBJ2-7, with D tentatively TRBD2 (5 bases). CDR3 length: 15 residues. V was cut by 1 base and J by 4 bases, with 14 bases left in between. CDR3 DNA sequence: TGTGCCAGCAGTTTAGAGGAGGCAGGCGGGTACGAGCAGTACTTC. Translating it yields CASSLEEAGGYEQYF.

This sequence joins TRBV9 and TRBJ2-3, with D perhaps matching TRBD2 (5 bases). The CDR3 spans 14 residues. Between the trimmed V and J ends, which lost 0 bases and 8 bases, there was a span of 13 bases. Germline-derived CDR1 and CDR2 are SGDLS and YYNGEE. The CDR3 nucleotides read TGTGCCAGCAGCGTAGGGGAGCGTTTTTCTACGCAGTATTTT. It yields the protein CASSVGERFSTQYF.

The V call is TRBV7-9, the J call TRBJ2-3; 11 bases fit TRBD2. The CDR3 runs to 20 residues. The J segment lost 3 bases and the V segment lost 0 bases, leaving 14 bases of the junction unmatched. Per germline, CDR1 SEHNR and CDR2 FQNEAQ (reference sequence). CDR3 DNA: TGTGCCAGCAGCTTAGCGGGAACTAGCGGGGGCCCCTTCCATACAGATACGCAGTATTTT. Amino acid sequence: CASSLAGTSGGPFHTDTQYF.

This clonotype showed up just a few times. The chain uses TRBV20-1 and TRBJ2-7, with 10 bases lining up with TRBD2. Unmatched junction bases numbered 10, after V lost 2 bases and J lost 3 bases. There are 16 residues in the CDR3. CDR1 and CDR2 (germline): DFQATT, SNEGSKA (reference sequence). This CDR3 reads CSARPRISGGLYEQYF. CDR3 nucleotide sequence: TGCAGTGCTAGACCAAGAATTAGCGGGGGGCTCTACGAGCAGTACTTC.

This clonotype was observed a few times. This sequence joins TRBV5-4 and TRBJ1-2; 8 bases agree with TRBD1. CDR1 SGHNT and CDR2 YYREEE come from the germline V gene (reference sequence). This CDR3 has 15 residues. The V segment lost 4 bases and the J segment 7 bases; nucleotides outside the gene matches: 12. The CDR3 loop is CASSPSLDRAGGYTF. The CDR3 coding sequence is TGTGCCAGCAGCCCTAGCCTGGACAGGGCGGGTGGCTACACCTTC.

The J gene is TRBJ1-1, the V gene TRBV4-1; D is possibly TRBD1 (5 bases). CDR3 size: 12 residues. The germline gives CDR1 MGHRA, CDR2 YSYEKL. Trimming pared 4 bases from V and 9 bases from J, leaving 12 bases between. The DNA for the CDR3 is TGCGCCAGCAGCCGCATCCAGGGAAAAGCTTTCTTT. Protein sequence: CASSRIQGKAFF.

In its sample, this clonotype was seen a few times. The V gene is TRBV7-2, the J gene TRBJ2-2; no clear D. V lost 6 bases and J 2 bases, leaving 10 bases between the germline ends. Germline CDR1 SGHTA, CDR2 FQGNSA. The CDR3 totals 14 residues. CDR3 residues: CASSWWGNTGELFF. CDR3 coding DNA: TGTGCCAGCAGTTGGTGGGGAAACACCGGGGAGCTGTTTTTT.

The genes are TRBV11-2 and TRBJ2-1; 7 bases are shared with TRBD2. CDR3 length equals 15 residues. Germline values: CDR1 SGHAT, CDR2 FQNNGV. The V gene end was trimmed by 4 bases and the J gene end by 10 bases; junction bases not matched to a gene: 13. The DNA of the CDR3 is TGTGCCAGCAGCTCGATAGCGGGTTGGTGGGGGGAGCAGTTCTTC. Amino acids: CASSSIAGWWGEQFF.

This clonotype was seen more than once but under ten times. CDR3 in amino acids: CASSSEDRSYEQYF. The CDR3 DNA is TGCGCCAGCAGCTCTGAAGACCGCTCCTACGAGCAGTACTTC. The chain employs TRBV5-1 and TRBJ2-7; no reliable D call. Germline loops: CDR1 SGHRS, CDR2 YFSETQ. Deletions cut 3 bases from V and 0 bases from J, with 10 bases between. The CDR3 has 14 amino acids.

This clonotype came up many times. The chain recombines TRBV5-1 with TRBJ2-3, with a weak D call TRBD2 (5 bases). V was shortened by 0 bases and J by 0 bases, with 14 bases between the two germline ends. This CDR3 comprises 17 residues. In germline, CDR1 is SGHRS, CDR2 YFSETQ. CDR3: CASSLVGGLGSTDTQYF. For the CDR3, the DNA is TGCGCCAGCAGCTTGGTTGGCGGGCTCGGAAGCACAGATACGCAGTATTTT.

As to this clonotype: This could be a read error, since a much larger clone is one nucleotide away. The CDR3 here is CASSLGYPYTGELFF. CDR3 coding DNA: TGCGCCAGCAGCCTCGGCTACCCGTACACCGGGGAGCTGTTTTTT. The rearrangement uses TRBV4-3 and TRBJ2-2; D ambiguous. Germline lookup yields CDR1 LGHNA and CDR2 YSLEER. The length of the CDR3 is 15 residues. Deletions cut 4 bases from V and 3 bases from J, with 12 bases between.

The V and J genes are TRBV28 and TRBJ2-3, with a possible D match to TRBD1 (5 bases). V was trimmed by 6 bases and J by 0 bases, leaving 16 bases between them. CDR1 and CDR2 (germline): MDHEN, SYDVKM. This CDR3 comprises 16 residues. Here the CDR3 reads CASSGLVTDSTDTQYF. The CDR3 region has the DNA TGTGCCAGCAGCGGCCTAGTGACAGACAGCACAGATACGCAGTATTTT. Filled out from reference TRBV28 and TRBJ2-3, the complete variable domain reads DVKVTQSSRYLVKRTGEKVFLECVQDMDHENMFWYRQDPGLGLRLIYFSYDVKMKEKGDIPEGYSVSREKKERFSLILESASTNQTSMYLCASSGLVTDSTDTQYFGPGTRLTVL.

V and J are TRBV24-1 and TRBJ2-1; 8 bases are a match to TRBD2. CDR1 and CDR2 (germline): KGHDR, SFDVKD. CDR3 length equals 14 residues. The J segment lost 8 bases and the V segment lost 5 bases, leaving 7 bases of the junction unmatched. The CDR3 nucleotides are TGTGCCACCAGTGCCGCGGGGGGTCCAGATGAGCAGTTCTTC. Its protein is CATSAAGGPDEQFF.

This clonotype was recorded only once. The V and J genes are TRBV18 and TRBJ1-1; D gene uncertain. V lost 1 base to trimming and J lost 4 bases, with 13 bases between them. The CDR3 spans 15 residues. The germline V gene has CDR1 KGHSH and CDR2 LQKENI. The CDR3 sequence: CASSPLVGGSTEAFF. The CDR3 DNA reads TGTGCCAGCTCACCACTGGTGGGTGGGAGCACTGAAGCTTTCTTT.

The chain joins TRBV10-3 to TRBJ2-7; D gene ambiguous. CDR3 length equals 13 residues. Germline loops: CDR1 ENHRY, CDR2 SYGVKD. Trimming took off 9 bases at V and 6 bases at J, with 18 bases between the two ends. CDR3 nucleotides: TGTGCCATTTCAGGCGCCTCTACCTCCGAGCAGTACGTC. This sequence encodes CAISGASTSEQYV.

CDR3 coding DNA: TGTGCCAGTGCCAGCGTACGGGACAGGGGCCACGAGCAGTACTTC. This sequence encodes CASASVRDRGHEQYF. This chain links TRBV14 with TRBJ2-7; 10 nucleotides agree with TRBD1. V shed 9 bases, J shed 5 bases, and the junction held 13 bases outside the gene matches. In germline, CDR1 is SGHDN, CDR2 FVKESK. The CDR3 length is 15 residues.

The chain uses TRBV7-2 and TRBJ1-5; 10 bases match TRBD1. The junction had 14 bases not matched to a gene; V was cut back by 5 bases and J by 7 bases. Germline loops: CDR1 SGHTA, CDR2 FQGNSA. The CDR3 totals 17 residues. In DNA, the CDR3 is TGTGCCAGCAGCAAGGGGACAGGGGCCACCCTCGGGCAGCCCCAGCATTTT. Amino acid sequence: CASSKGTGATLGQPQHF.

This clonotype was seen only a few times. The rearrangement links TRBV28 to TRBJ2-1, with a tentative D call TRBD2 (6 bases). Trimming took 10 bases from V and 0 from J, leaving 10 bases between them. CDR3 length: 13 amino acids. Germline loops: CDR1 MDHEN, CDR2 SYDVKM. The CDR3 here is CATRGSSYNEQFF. The CDR3 DNA is TGTGCCACTCGGGGGAGCTCCTACAATGAGCAGTTCTTC.

This clonotype was seen more than once but under ten times. V is TRBV7-3 and J is TRBJ2-2; D unresolved. The CDR3 is 13 amino acids. The V gene lost 0 bases and the J gene lost 7 bases, with 6 bases spanning the gap. CDR1 and CDR2 (germline): SGHTA, FQGTGA. The CDR3 DNA reads TGTGCCAGCAGCTTAACTACCGACGGGGAGCTGTTTTTT. Translated: CASSLTTDGELFF.